A few counts support the clone carrying this T cell receptor (beta chain). Its antigen is still unknown. This entry belongs to a study of cytomegalovirus exposure and HLA in healthy donors. Data came from immunoSEQ multiplex PCR; TCRdb stores just in-frame clones and leaves some out. In the table there are 82,000 or so clones, roughly 93% of which are singletons. Study-level points and caveats: There were three CMV-associated chains whose specificity for CMV antigens was confirmed in vitro. Rare sequences made up most TCRs, while some public TCRs were found in many donors. Subsequent analysis showed first-cohort TCR clusters tending to co-occur in some 120 validation repertoires.

Germline V lookup: CDR1 GTSNPN, CDR2 SVGIG (reference sequence). The CDR3 is made up of 12 amino acids. Trimming took off 4 bases at V and 9 bases at J, with 15 bases between the two ends. The source material was PBMCs. The chain employs TRBV30 and TRBJ1-2; D perhaps matches TRBD1 (6 bases). The origin of this receptor is a man between 18 and 29 years old in good health and CMV-seronegative. DNA for the CDR3: TGTGCCTGGACCGCGGACAGTTGGCGCTACACCTTC. As protein: CAWTADSWRYTF.